The 13 T cell receptor beta chains reported below all come from one sample, sequenced in a study of blood T cell repertoires in COVID-19. Libraries were prepared by immunoSEQ multiplex PCR; TCRdb keeps only in-frame clonotypes and omits some of them. The data hold a few hundred thousand clones, with approximately 90% observed a single time. Sequencing was carried out using peripheral blood. The receptors stem from a man between 60 and 75 years old who had recovered from COVID-19.

Only one count was recorded for this clone. The CDR3 loop is CASKTLETDTQYF. As DNA, the CDR3 is TGTGCCAGTAAGACTCTTGAGACAGATACGCAGTATTTT. This chain joins TRBV19 and TRBJ2-3; no clear D. This CDR3 comprises 13 residues. Trimming took 7 bases from V and 3 from J, leaving 11 bases between them. Germline CDR1 reads LNHDA; CDR2 reads SQIVND (reference sequence).

The chain carries TRBV24-1 and TRBJ1-1; TRBD1 agrees at 7 bases. V lost 3 bases to trimming and J lost 7 bases; unmatched junction nucleotides: 7. This CDR3 contains 14 residues. The germline CDR1 and CDR2 sequences are KGHDR and SFDVKD. CDR3 in DNA: TGTGCCACCAGTGATCCAGGGACAGTCGGTGAAGCTTTCTTT. The encoded protein is CATSDPGTVGEAFF.

The chain combines TRBV7-2 with TRBJ2-3, with 7 bases fitting TRBD2. The germline gives CDR1 SGHTA, CDR2 FQGNSA. There are 12 residues in the CDR3. The ends lost 10 bases at V and 3 bases at J; junction bases unmatched: 4. CDR3 sequence (DNA): TGTGCCATGGCGGGGGTAACAGATACGCAGTATTTT. Residues: CAMAGVTDTQYF.

This chain connects TRBV16 to TRBJ2-5, with no clear D. The germline V gene encodes CDR1 KGHSY and CDR2 FQNENV. Trimming shortened V by 0 bases and J by 2 bases, and 4 bases separated the two germline ends. CDR3 length: 13 residues. The CDR3 sequence is CASSQSVQETQYF. The CDR3 DNA follows: TGTGCCAGCAGCCAATCCGTTCAAGAGACCCAGTACTTC. The full variable domain, in which reference TRBV16 and TRBJ2-5 provide the parts outside the CDR3, is GEEVAQTPKHLVRGEGQKAKLYCAPIKGHSYVFWYQQVLKNEFKFLISFQNENVFDETGMPKERFSAKCLPNSPCSLEIQATKLEDSAVYFCASSQSVQETQYFGPGTRLLVL.

The genes are TRBV3-1 (or the pseudogene TRBV3-2) and TRBJ2-7; TRBD1 matches at 7 bases. Germline V gene data show CDR1 as LGHDT and CDR2 as YNNKEL (reference sequence). The trim removed 0 bases at V and 2 bases at J, leaving 4 bases unmatched. The CDR3 runs 15 residues. CDR3 residues: CASSQETGVPYEQYF. In nucleotides, the CDR3 is TGTGCCAGCAGCCAAGAAACAGGGGTTCCCTACGAGCAGTACTTC.

Only a few counts were recorded for this clone. Other DNA sequences in this sample translate to the same CDR3. This sequence joins TRBV18 and TRBJ1-5; TRBD1 aligns across 10 bases. V was pared by 3 bases and J by 4 bases, with 0 bases of the junction left unmatched. Per germline, CDR1 KGHSH and CDR2 LQKENI. The CDR3 spans 14 residues. CDR3 DNA: TGTGCCAGCTCACCGGGACAGGGGAATCAGCCCCAGCATTTT. It yields the protein CASSPGQGNQPQHF.

A few counts support this clone. V and J are TRBV9 and TRBJ2-3; tentatively, D is TRBD2 (6 bases). V was cut by 6 bases and J by 6 bases, with 11 bases left in between. The length of the CDR3 is 12 residues. Per germline, CDR1 SGDLS and CDR2 YYNGEE. The CDR3 spells CASTPGVDTQYF. The DNA of the CDR3 is TGTGCCAGCACCCCGGGAGTGGATACGCAGTATTTT.

The chain has TRBV11-2 and TRBJ2-3, with TRBD2 as a possible D gene (6 bases). Trimming cost V 2 bases and J 4 bases, with 13 bases left between them. Per germline, CDR1 SGHAT and CDR2 FQNNGV. This CDR3 is built from 15 residues. The CDR3 spells CASSLSYGGPDTQYF. The CDR3 DNA sequence: TGTGCCAGCAGCTTATCGTACGGGGGACCAGATACGCAGTATTTT.

The CDR3 here is CSVGKRDNTGELFF. The CDR3 DNA reads as TGCAGCGTTGGGAAGCGGGATAACACCGGGGAGCTGTTTTTT. V and J are TRBV29-1 and TRBJ2-2, with 7 nucleotides matching TRBD2. CDR3 size: 14 residues. CDR1 is SQVTM and CDR2 is ANQGSEA in the germline V gene. The J segment lost 2 bases and the V segment lost 4 bases, leaving 4 bases of the junction unmatched.

The genes are TRBV12-3 or TRBV12-4 and TRBJ2-7; 9 bases agree with TRBD2. Trimming took 2 bases from V and 7 from J; bases not matched to a gene: 3. The CDR3 is made up of 13 amino acids. CDR3: CASSLPGLAEQYF. In DNA form, the CDR3 reads TGTGCCAGCAGTTTACCCGGACTAGCGGAGCAGTACTTC.

The chain is built from TRBV5-6 and TRBJ2-7, with TRBD2 matching 8 bases. Germline-derived CDR1 and CDR2 are SGHDT and YYEEEE. V lost 2 bases and J lost 0; bases outside the gene matches: 1. The CDR3 is 14 amino acids. The CDR3 DNA sequence: TGTGCCAGCAGCTTCGGGGGGGACTCCTACGAGCAGTACTTC. Its translation: CASSFGGDSYEQYF.

Written as DNA, the CDR3 is TGTGCCAGCAGTGATCGACTAGCGGGAAGAGATACGCAGTATTTT. Translating it yields CASSDRLAGRDTQYF. The rearrangement uses TRBV6-4 and TRBJ2-3; 11 bases match TRBD2. Looked up from germline, CDR1 is MRHNA and CDR2 is SNTAGT. The CDR3 consists of 15 residues. Trimming at V came to 3 bases and at J to 5 bases, leaving 4 bases not matched to a gene.

The rearrangement uses TRBV27 and TRBJ2-3; D might be TRBD2 (6 bases). CDR3 length equals 16 residues. Trimming took 0 bases from V and 4 from J, leaving 14 bases between them. Per germline, CDR1 MNHEY and CDR2 SMNVEV (reference sequence). CDR3 sequence: CASSLSAAGHPDTQYF. CDR3 nucleotide sequence: TGTGCCAGCAGTTTATCGGCAGCGGGCCACCCAGATACGCAGTATTTT.